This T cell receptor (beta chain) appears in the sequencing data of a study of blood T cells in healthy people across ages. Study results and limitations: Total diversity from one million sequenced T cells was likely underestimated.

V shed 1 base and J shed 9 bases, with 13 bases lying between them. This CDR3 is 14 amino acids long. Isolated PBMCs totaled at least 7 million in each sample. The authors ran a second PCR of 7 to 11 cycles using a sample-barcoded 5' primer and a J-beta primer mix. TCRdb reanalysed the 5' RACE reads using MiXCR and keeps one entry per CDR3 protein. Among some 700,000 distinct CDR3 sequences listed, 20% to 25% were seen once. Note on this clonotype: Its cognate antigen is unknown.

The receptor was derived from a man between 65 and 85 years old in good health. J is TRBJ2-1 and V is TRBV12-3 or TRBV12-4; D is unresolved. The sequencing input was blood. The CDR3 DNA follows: TGTGCCAGCAGTTTAGGCCAATTCTCGGTTGAGCAGTTCTTC. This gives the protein CASSLGQFSVEQFF.